The sequence of this TCR beta chain was determined in a study of technical replicates of blood from several donors. V was shortened by 4 bases and J by 3 bases, with 7 bases between the two germline ends. CDR3 length equals 12 residues. CDR1 and CDR2 from the germline V gene are MGHRA and YSYEKL. Data came from immunoSEQ multiplex PCR; TCRdb stores just in-frame clones and leaves some out. The table has about 90,000 clones, around 94% seen once. Sequenced input: T cells isolated from PBMCs. The rearrangement links TRBV4-1 to TRBJ2-7; no clear D. This receptor was identified in a human donor in good health. The CDR3, as DNA: TGCGCCAGCAGCCCCGGCGGCTACGAGCAGTACTTC. This translates into CASSPGGYEQYF.